A selection of T cell receptor beta chains follows, all from one sample in a study of T cells in localized non-small cell lung cancer. Assay: immunoSEQ multiplex PCR; the TCRdb copy retains only in-frame clones and omits some. Among 40,000 or so clones, around 85% were seen once, and the ten largest hold around 6.4%. The sample in question was peripheral blood, obtained before any cancer treatment. All receptors derive from a man aged 35 to 70 with stage I lung adenocarcinoma. Each CDR3 is given with its conserved first and last residue. The D gene is left open where the match is weak. A clone size is listed for some rows: how often the clone was seen (once, few, many), or a class if it is expanded.

TRBJ1-5,TRBV5-5,TRBD1,.,TGTGCCAGCAGCAATTCCGGGACAGGGGCATCGGGTCAGCCCCAGCATTTT,CASSNSGTGASGQPQHF
TRBJ2-2,TRBV7-2,.,few,TGTGCCAGCAGCTTAAACGGGAGGAACACCGGGGAGCTGTTTTTT,CASSLNGRNTGELFF
TRBJ2-7,TRBV7-2,.,.,TGTGCCAGCAGCGGGCAGATTTACGAGCAGTACTTC,CASSGQIYEQYF
TRBJ2-3,TRBV7-9,.,.,TGTGCCAGCAGCTTAGGGCAGGGCACGGATACGCAGTATTTT,CASSLGQGTDTQYF
TRBJ2-5,TRBV29-1,TRBD1,.,TGCAGCGTTGAATATAGGGGCGGACAGGACCTTCAAAAAGAGACCCAGTACTTC,CSVEYRGGQDLQKETQYF
TRBJ2-3,TRBV29-1,TRBD1,once,TGCAGCTCCGGACAGGGAGGAGATACGCAGTATTTT,CSSGQGGDTQYF
TRBJ2-1,TRBV19,TRBD2,.,TGTGCCAGTGTCGGGACTAGCGGGTACAATGAGCAGTTCTTC,CASVGTSGYNEQFF
TRBJ1-3,TRBV6-1,TRBD1,.,TGTGCCAGCAGTGACTTGGGACAGGCAGGAAACACCATATATTTT,CASSDLGQAGNTIYF
TRBJ2-7,TRBV5-6,.,once,TGTGCCAGCAGCTTGGGCGTGCGGCAGCGGAGCTACGAGCAGTACTTC,CASSLGVRQRSYEQYF
TRBJ2-5,TRBV5-1,TRBD2,.,TGCGCCAGCATTGGGACTAGCGGAACCTCCAGTCCAGAGACCCAGTACTTC,CASIGTSGTSSPETQYF
TRBJ1-4,TRBV30,.,few,TGTGCCTGGAGTCCGAGGGGTGAAAAACTGTTTTTT,CAWSPRGEKLFF
TRBJ2-1,TRBV27,TRBD2,.,TGTGCCAGCAGTTCTTTAGCGGGAGAGGTTGAGCAGTTCTTC,CASSSLAGEVEQFF
TRBJ2-2,TRBV18,TRBD1,.,TGTGCCAGCTCACCAGAACCCCGACAGGGGCCCGGGGAGCTGTTTTTT,CASSPEPRQGPGELFF
TRBJ2-4,TRBV19,.,.,TGTGCCAGTAGTTCACAGGGTACGCTAGCCAAAAACATTCAGTACTTC,CASSSQGTLAKNIQYF
TRBJ2-3,TRBV7-2,.,.,TGTGCCTCGCAGGGTACTAGCACAGATACGCAGTATTTT,CASQGTSTDTQYF
TRBJ1-1,TRBV29-1,.,once,TGCAGCGTTGATGGGAAACAGGGTCTGGGTGAAGCTTTCTTT,CSVDGKQGLGEAFF
TRBJ2-7,TRBV5-1,.,.,TGCGCCAGCAGCCTCCGGGGCCGCGCGAGCTCCTACGAGCAGTACTTC,CASSLRGRASSYEQYF
TRBJ2-3,TRBV11-3,.,.,TGTGCCAGCAGCTTAGATCATAGGGATACGCAGTATTTT,CASSLDHRDTQYF
TRBJ2-3,TRBV29-1,TRBD2,.,TGCAGCGTTGTCTTCGCGGGAGGCAGCACAGATACGCAGTATTTT,CSVVFAGGSTDTQYF
TRBJ1-3,TRBV27,.,once,TGTGCCAGCAGTTTTTCCAACTCTGGAAACACCATATATTTT,CASSFSNSGNTIYF
TRBJ2-7,TRBV5-1,.,.,TGCGCCAGCAGCTTAGGACAATCTTACGAGCAGTACTTC,CASSLGQSYEQYF
TRBJ2-2,TRBV5-5,.,.,TGTGCCAGCAGCCCGGACGACGCGAACACCGGGGAGCTGTTTTTT,CASSPDDANTGELFF
TRBJ2-1,TRBV7-9,.,.,TGTGCCAGCTGGGAACAGGGGGGGCGAGACAATGAGCAGTTCTTC,CASWEQGGRDNEQFF
TRBJ2-3,TRBV28,.,.,TGTGCCAGCAGTTTTGGTAGCACAGATACGCAGTATTTT,CASSFGSTDTQYF
TRBJ1-2,TRBV11-2,.,.,TGTGCCAGCAGCTTAGAGTCAGGAACCAACTATGGCTACACCTTC,CASSLESGTNYGYTF
TRBJ2-7,TRBV2,TRBD2,.,TGTGCCTCGGCGGGAGACGGGAGCTCCTACGAGCAGTACTTC,CASAGDGSSYEQYF
TRBJ2-3,TRBV7-6,.,few,TGTGCCAGCAGCCCCGTAGTGGGAATGGCAGATACGCAGTATTTT,CASSPVVGMADTQYF
TRBJ2-3,TRBV10-3,TRBD1,.,TGTGCCATCAGTGGCCGGACAGGGGGCGCAGCAGATACGCAGTATTTT,CAISGRTGGAADTQYF
TRBJ1-5,TRBV19,.,.,TGTGCCACCGGTGAGACGAAGGATCAGCCCCAGCATTTT,CATGETKDQPQHF
TRBJ2-1,TRBV6-6,TRBD2,.,TGTGCCAGCAACCAAGCGGGAAGAACCTCCTACAATGAGCAGTTCTTC,CASNQAGRTSYNEQFF
TRBJ2-1,TRBV5-1,.,.,TGCGCCAGCAGCTTGGCCAGGGTAGGAGATGAGCAGTTCTTC,CASSLARVGDEQFF
TRBJ1-2,TRBV4-3,.,.,TGCGCCAGCAGCCAACATTCTAAGGGAAACTATGGCTACACCTTC,CASSQHSKGNYGYTF
TRBJ2-7,TRBV6-5,.,.,TGTGCCAGCAGTTACGGGCAAGGGATCTCCTACGAGCAGTACTTC,CASSYGQGISYEQYF
TRBJ2-2,TRBV5-4,TRBD2,.,TGTGCCAGCAGCTCCCAGCGGGGAGCGGGAGGGCCCGGGGAGCTGTTTTTT,CASSSQRGAGGPGELFF
TRBJ1-2,TRBV4-3,.,.,TGCGCCAGCAGCCATACCGGGACAACCAACTATGGCTACACCTTC,CASSHTGTTNYGYTF
TRBJ2-1,TRBV19,.,.,TGTGCCAGTGAACCAAACCCCGGGTTTGAGCAGTTCTTC,CASEPNPGFEQFF
TRBJ2-7,TRBV7-8,.,.,TGTGCCAGCAGCCCTAAGACTGGGGCGTCCTACGAGCAGTACTTC,CASSPKTGASYEQYF
TRBJ1-1,TRBV15,.,.,TGTGCCACCAGCAGCTCGCGTCTAGGCGGCGCTGAAGCTTTCTTT,CATSSSRLGGAEAFF
TRBJ2-1,TRBV7-9,TRBD2,.,TGTGCCAGCAGCCGGGGGACTAGCGGGCCGCACAATGAGCAGTTCTTC,CASSRGTSGPHNEQFF
TRBJ1-1,TRBV14,.,.,TGTGCCAGCAGCCAGGAAATCAGTGCCACTGAAGCTTTCTTT,CASSQEISATEAFF
TRBJ1-1,TRBV19,.,few,TGTGCCAGTACCGGAGGGTTGAGGACTGAAGCTTTCTTT,CASTGGLRTEAFF
TRBJ2-3,TRBV10-3,TRBD2,.,TGTGCCATCAGTGAGTCGGAATCCGGGACTAGCGAGGATACGCAGTATTTT,CAISESESGTSEDTQYF
TRBJ2-5,TRBV28,.,once,TGTGCCAGCAGCGAGGGACAAGAGACCCAGTACTTC,CASSEGQETQYF
TRBJ1-5,TRBV7-2,.,.,TGTGCCAGCAGCTTAGAGTCGCCAGTCCTAGGGGGGCCCCAGCATTTT,CASSLESPVLGGPQHF
TRBJ1-4,TRBV28,.,.,TGTGCCAGCAGTTTTGGGCGGGGTACTGCAACTAATGAAAAACTGTTTTTT,CASSFGRGTATNEKLFF
TRBJ2-6,TRBV5-1,.,.,TGCGCCAGCAGCCAAACCGCCTCTGGGGCCAACGTCCTGACTTTC,CASSQTASGANVLTF
TRBJ1-5,TRBV30,.,.,TGTGCCTGGAGTCTATATAGCAATCAGCCCCAGCATTTT,CAWSLYSNQPQHF
TRBJ2-1,TRBV28,.,.,TGTGCCAGCACCCCCGGGAGGGGGCGCTGGATTGAGCAGTTCTTC,CASTPGRGRWIEQFF
TRBJ2-5,TRBV6-5,TRBD1,.,TGTGCCAGCAGTAACAGACAGGGAGAGACCCAGTACTTC,CASSNRQGETQYF
TRBJ1-4,TRBV28,TRBD1,.,TGTGCCAGCACCGCCAGGCCGGGACAGAGTGAAAAACTGTTTTTT,CASTARPGQSEKLFF
TRBJ2-7,TRBV4-3,.,.,TGCGCCAGCAGCCAAGAAGCCGCGACAGGCCCTATCTACGAGCAGTACTTC,CASSQEAATGPIYEQYF
TRBJ2-1,TRBV11-2,.,.,TGTGCCAGCAGCTTAGACCCTGGAGGGAGCTCGCAGTTCTTC,CASSLDPGGSSQFF
TRBJ1-1,TRBV7-9,.,.,TGTGCCAGCAGCCCCGGGGATGGGACTGAAGCTTTCTTT,CASSPGDGTEAFF
TRBJ1-5,TRBV6-5,.,once,TGTGCCAGCACCCCGGGGCTCAATCAGCCCCAGCATTTT,CASTPGLNQPQHF
TRBJ2-7,TRBV5-1,.,.,TGCGCCAGCAGCTTGGCCGTCCAGGGAGTGGAGCAGTACTTC,CASSLAVQGVEQYF
TRBJ1-2,TRBV5-6,.,.,TGTGCCAGCAGCCCAATTGAGACAGGAAATTTCAATGGCTACACCTTC,CASSPIETGNFNGYTF
TRBJ2-5,TRBV7-9,TRBD2,.,TGTGCCAGCAGCTTGAGCGGGAGTTTGGAGACCCAGTACTTC,CASSLSGSLETQYF
TRBJ2-3,TRBV19,.,.,TGTGCCAGTAGTTCCGGGTCCACAGATACGCAGTATTTT,CASSSGSTDTQYF
TRBJ1-2,TRBV7-2,TRBD1,.,TGTGCCAGCAGTAGAGACAGGGGGCATGGCTACACCTTC,CASSRDRGHGYTF
TRBJ2-3,TRBV28,TRBD2,.,TGTGCCAGCAGTGTACTCGCGGGAGGATCCACAGATACGCAGTATTTT,CASSVLAGGSTDTQYF